The 15 T cell receptor beta chains below come from one sample, sequenced in a study of beta chain features in type 1 diabetes. The authors reverse transcribed all of the isolated RNA, so sequencing captured expressed TCRB transcripts. TCRdb keeps only in-frame clones here, not all; method: immunoSEQ multiplex PCR. The sample consists of 230,000 or so clones, 16% of them appearing once. Study-wide results and limits: TCRB CDR3s from Type 1 diabetes patients were moderately but significantly shorter in all four CD4+ subsets.

Their recognized antigens are unknown. Sequenced material: naive CD4+ T cells from blood. All receptors come from a man under 40 with type 1 diabetes.

This chain links TRBV9 with TRBJ2-7; 10 bases are shared with TRBD2. Per the germline V gene, CDR1 is SGDLS and CDR2 is YYNGEE. The CDR3 consists of 15 residues. Trimming at V came to 5 bases and at J to 2 bases, leaving 7 bases not matched to a gene. This chain's CDR3 is CASSPSGSATYEQYF. CDR3 in DNA: TGTGCCAGCAGTCCTAGCGGGAGCGCAACCTACGAGCAGTACTTC.

The sample holds a few counts of this clone. This sequence joins TRBV30 and TRBJ1-3, with TRBD1 as a possible D gene (5 bases). CDR1 and CDR2 (germline): GTSNPN, SVGIG (reference sequence). V was clipped by 2 bases and J by 8 bases, with 10 bases between them. The CDR3 runs 12 residues. CDR3 loop: CAWSSQGHTIYF. CDR3 sequence (DNA): TGTGCCTGGAGTAGTCAGGGACACACCATATATTTT.

The chain employs TRBV15 and TRBJ2-7, with D uncertain. V lost 3 bases to trimming and J lost 4 bases, with 4 bases between them. Per the germline V gene, CDR1 is LNHNV and CDR2 is YYDKDF (reference sequence). There are 11 residues in the CDR3. The CDR3, as DNA: TGTGCCACCAGCAGGCAGTACGAGCAGTACTTC. Amino acid sequence: CATSRQYEQYF.

This clone was observed a handful of times. The rearrangement uses TRBV29-1 and TRBJ2-1; D is possibly TRBD1 (6 bases). Germline lookup yields CDR1 SQVTM and CDR2 ANQGSEA. Trimming took 6 bases from V and 7 from J, leaving 19 bases between them. This CDR3 has 14 residues. The CDR3, as DNA: TGCAGCGTGGCAGGGAACAGGGCTGTAAATGAGCAGTTCTTC. It translates to CSVAGNRAVNEQFF.

This chain links TRBV6-1 with TRBJ2-4; possibly TRBD2 for D (5 bases). The CDR3 consists of 14 residues. Germline V gene data show CDR1 as MNHNS and CDR2 as SASEGT. CDR3 coding DNA: TGTGCACTGGTCTTCCGGGATGCCAAAAACATTCAGTACTTC. It codes for CALVFRDAKNIQYF.

This clone has more than one count but fewer than ten. The V gene is TRBV7-2, the J gene TRBJ1-2; 9 bases fit TRBD1. Germline assignment: CDR1 SGHTA and CDR2 FQGNSA. The CDR3 covers 14 residues. V shed 4 bases and J 4 bases; nucleotides not matched to a gene: 4. CDR3 region: CASSSGQGFYGYTF. DNA for the CDR3: TGTGCCAGCAGCTCGGGACAGGGATTCTATGGCTACACCTTC.

The chain carries TRBV7-9 and TRBJ2-1; D gene uncertain. CDR1 is SEHNR and CDR2 is FQNEAQ in the germline V gene (reference sequence). The CDR3 is made up of 12 amino acids. V lost 2 bases and J lost 9, with 8 bases in between. This CDR3 reads CASSLPSAEQFF. The CDR3 region has the DNA TGTGCCAGCAGCTTACCGTCGGCTGAGCAGTTCTTC.

This clone was counted between two and nine times. The V and J genes are TRBV9 and TRBJ2-2; D uncertain. Trimming removed 0 bases at V and 6 bases at J, with 9 bases between. The germline V gene has CDR1 SGDLS and CDR2 YYNGEE. The CDR3 contains 14 residues. DNA for the CDR3: TGTGCCAGCAGCGTAGGCCCGCAACCCGGGGAGCTGTTTTTT. Translation: CASSVGPQPGELFF. The whole variable domain, remainder taken from reference TRBV9 and TRBJ2-2, is DSGVTQTPKHLITATGQRVTLRCSPRSGDLSVYWYQQSLDQGLQFLIQYYNGEERAKGNILERFSAQQFPDLHSELNLSSLELGDSALYFCASSVGPQPGELFFGEGSRLTVL.

The chain is built from TRBV9 and TRBJ2-3; 8 nucleotides agree with TRBD2. V shed 0 bases, J shed 3 bases, and the junction held 3 bases outside the gene matches. The CDR3 length is 15 residues. CDR1 is SGDLS, CDR2 YYNGEE, per germline. The DNA of the CDR3 is TGTGCCAGCAGCGTAGACGGGAGGGCGACAGATACGCAGTATTTT. The encoded protein is CASSVDGRATDTQYF.

The chain is built from TRBV7-9 and TRBJ1-4, with D maybe TRBD1 (5 bases). The V gene's germline CDR1 is SEHNR and CDR2 FQNEAQ (reference sequence). Trimming took 0 bases from V and 6 from J, leaving 11 bases between them. The CDR3 runs to 15 residues. For the CDR3, the DNA is TGTGCCAGCAGCTTAGCGGCGGCGGGGGATGAAAAACTGTTTTTT. This gives the protein CASSLAAAGDEKLFF.

This clone turned up a few times. The chain carries TRBV7-2 and TRBJ1-2; D possibly corresponds to TRBD1 (6 bases). V was pared by 0 bases and J by 4 bases, with 15 bases between. The CDR3 loop spans 16 amino acids. Germline lookup yields CDR1 SGHTA and CDR2 FQGNSA. Here the CDR3 DNA reads TGTGCCAGCAGCTTAGCCTCAGGGGTCCTACTCTATGGCTACACCTTC. Encoded protein: CASSLASGVLLYGYTF.

The chain couples TRBV20-1 to TRBJ2-1; D not resolved. This CDR3 is 11 amino acids long. V was cut by 3 bases and J by 12 bases, with 12 bases left in between. Germline V CDR1 and CDR2: DFQATT, SNEGSKA (reference sequence). The CDR3 protein is CSARPDAAQFF. The DNA for the CDR3 is TGCAGTGCTAGGCCGGACGCGGCGCAGTTCTTC.

The J gene is TRBJ2-2, the V gene TRBV18, with D perhaps matching TRBD1 (5 bases). The V gene's germline CDR1 is KGHSH and CDR2 LQKENI. Trimming stripped 6 bases from V and 2 bases from J, with 10 bases between. There are 14 residues in the CDR3. This CDR3 reads CASSPDRNTGELFF. The CDR3 region has the DNA TGTGCCAGCTCCCCCGACAGAAACACCGGGGAGCTGTTTTTT. Supplemented by reference TRBV18 and TRBJ2-2, the full variable domain reads NAGVMQNPRHLVRRRGQEARLRCSPMKGHSHVYWYRQLPEEGLKFMVYLQKENIIDESGMPKERFSAEFPKEGPSILRIQQVVRGDSAAYFCASSPDRNTGELFFGEGSRLTVL.

This clone was seen a few times. Different DNA sequences within this sample yield the same CDR3. The CDR3 DNA is TGTGCCATCCGACAGGGAAGCACAGATACGCAGTATTTT. It encodes CAIRQGSTDTQYF. The V gene is TRBV10-3, the J gene TRBJ2-3; TRBD1 matches 7 bases. Germline-derived CDR1 and CDR2 are ENHRY and SYGVKD. The CDR3 length is 13 residues. Trimming cost V 8 bases and J 0 bases; bases outside gene matches: 2.

This clone was seen a handful of times. The genes are TRBV2 and TRBJ2-2; D uncertain. The germline gives CDR1 SNHLY, CDR2 FYNNEI. Between the trimmed V and J ends, which lost 7 bases and 0 bases, there was a span of 9 bases. The CDR3 totals 14 residues. CDR3 nucleotides: TGTGCCAGCATCAGGAACGCGAACACCGGGGAGCTGTTTTTT. It specifies CASIRNANTGELFF.